The table lists the clone carrying this TCR beta chain with a few counts. Its antigen remains unidentified. These data come from a study of T cells in Graves' hyperthyroidism and ophthalmopathy. TCR beta CDR3 sequences were amplified from RNA transcripts. TCR CDR3 regions were first amplified by RT-PCR with HTBI primers. TCRdb re-called the multiplex PCR reads through MiXCR, storing one row per CDR3 protein. The repertoire has fewer than 650,000 distinct CDR3 sequences, 35% to 50% of them found once; the top ten carry about 45%. Exclusions: uncontrolled infection, other autoimmune disease, pregnancy, lactation. The CDR3 is made up of 14 amino acids. V shed 6 bases, J shed 4 bases, and the junction held 7 bases outside the gene matches. Germline-derived CDR1 and CDR2 are SEHNR and FQNEAQ (reference sequence). Study observations and caveats: The model forecast ophthalmopathy, anticipating it by a median roughly 6.5 months before onset. Blood samples included most of the expanded thyroid clonotypes exceeding 0.001.

Sequencing used peripheral blood or thyroid tissue (not recorded which). The J gene is TRBJ1-1, the V gene TRBV7-9, with 8 bases fitting TRBD1. This clonotype was sampled from an adult woman with Graves' disease, either hyperthyroidism or ophthalmopathy (not recorded which). The CDR3 nucleotides are TGTGCCAGCAGGTTCGACAGGGGAGGCACTGAAGCTTTCTTT. Its protein is CASRFDRGGTEAFF.